This TCR beta chain comes out of a study of shared clonotypes between healthy human individuals. At the level of the study: Researchers assigned three CD4 naive, three CD4 memory, two CD8 naive and one CD8 memory plate to each donor. Notes on the study in general: Generation of non-shared clonotypes was less probable than generation of clonotypes shared by all four donors. Relative to memory subsets, naive subsets generally showed larger estimated richness.

A 200 ng quantity of DNA, roughly 32,000 T cell genomes, went into the sorted-subset replicate PCRs. Sequencing used immunoSEQ multiplex PCR; TCRdb keeps in-frame clones, though not all of them. The sample holds about 2 million clones; 95% are singletons and the top ten take 0.1% to 0.15%. The CDR3 is made up of 14 amino acids. Trimming removed 4 bases at V and 1 base at J, with 10 bases between. CDR1 KGHSH and CDR2 LQKENI come from the germline V gene. To note about this clone: Its target is not known.

The V and J genes are TRBV18 and TRBJ2-5; D is undetermined. The sequenced sample was naive CD4+ T cells sorted from blood. The subset: CD45RA+ positively selected. The TCR comes from a man aged 18 to 30 in good health. CDR3 DNA sequence: TGTGCCAGCTCACTCGGACGGGCCCAAGAGACCCAGTACTTC. Translating it yields CASSLGRAQETQYF.